This entry concerns a single TCR beta chain. Its antigen is unidentified. Germline and junction disagree at one end, which may indicate a read error. CDR1 is LGHNA, CDR2 YNFKEQ, per germline. The CDR3 is 16 amino acids. This sample stems from a study of post-analysis software for immune sequencing data. Study-wide background: The disease courses spanned relapsing-remitting, secondary progressive and progressive-relapsing forms of multiple sclerosis. Study outcomes and limitations: Five TRBV segments were more frequent in patients than controls; TRBV5-6, TRBV5-1 and TRBV20-1 belonged to this group. Comparison with controls showed significantly lower normalized Chao1 diversity in multiple sclerosis patients. Samples prepared in the same batch strongly co-clustered by F measure.

Each TCR beta cDNA library carried unique molecular identifiers. TCRdb processed the PCR reads anew with MiXCR; each CDR3 protein has one entry. The sample has about 540,000 distinct CDR3 sequences, around 31% seen once. The rearrangement links TRBV4-2 to TRBJ1-6; tentatively, D is TRBD1 (6 bases). The sequencing input was blood. The sequence derives from a girl aged 2-17 years with multiple sclerosis. CDR3 loop: CASIQELTGYNSPLHF. CDR3 nucleotides: TGTGCCAGCATCCAAGAGTTGACAGGATATAATTCACCCCTCCACTTT.